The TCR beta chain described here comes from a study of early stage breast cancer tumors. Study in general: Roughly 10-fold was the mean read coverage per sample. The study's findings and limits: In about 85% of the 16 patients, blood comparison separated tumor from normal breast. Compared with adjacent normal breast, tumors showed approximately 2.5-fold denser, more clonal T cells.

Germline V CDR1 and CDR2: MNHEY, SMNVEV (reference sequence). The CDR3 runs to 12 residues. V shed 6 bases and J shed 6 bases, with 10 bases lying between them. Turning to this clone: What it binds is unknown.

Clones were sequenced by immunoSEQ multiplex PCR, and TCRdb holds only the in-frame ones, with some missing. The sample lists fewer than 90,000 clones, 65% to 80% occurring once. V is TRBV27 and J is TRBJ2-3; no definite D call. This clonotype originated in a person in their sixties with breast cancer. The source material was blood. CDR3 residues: CASSFQADTQYF. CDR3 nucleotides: TGTGCCAGCAGCTTCCAGGCGGATACGCAGTATTTT.